This TCR beta chain was identified in a study of identical twins (dated by TCRdb to the mid-2010s). Broadly, across the study: To test whether fetal clonotypes persist, this study deep-sequenced TCR alpha and beta repertoires from monozygotic twins, from unrelated adults of various ages, and from cord blood. Replicate twin experiments were performed at different times using different library preparation protocols to rule out contamination. General study outcomes and caveats: Invariant T cells such as MAIT and iNKT could partly confound zero-insertion analyses, though diverse VJ usage argued against this for most clonotypes. A weaker excess of twin sharing was found in beta out-of-frame sequences because the signal-to-noise ratio was lowered by fewer shared sequences. Abundant cord blood beta clonotypes had fewer insertions, young adult naive repertoires showed a similar but weaker trend, and memory repertoires showed no such trend. Recombination models systematically underestimated out-of-frame TCR alpha sharing in monozygotic twins but agreed with sharing between unrelated individuals. Conclusions relied on cross-sectional statistical analysis, since the same donors could not be followed over many years. Compared with coincidental sharing between unrelated individuals, an excess of low generation-probability sequences was observed among out-of-frame TCR alpha sequences shared between twins.

Every donor in the study was a healthy Caucasian. Three pairs of female monozygotic twins, all aged about 18 to 30 years, made up the twin cohort. Peripheral blood mononuclear cells were the source from which RNA for the TCR libraries was isolated. Spanning cysteine to phenylalanine, the CDR3 consists of 13 amino acids. Just the 39-base CDR3 DNA is kept, in frame starting at base 1. V has 4 bases trimmed and J has 9 bases trimmed; junction bases matching no gene number 9. About this clonotype: Its target antigen remains unknown. No base quality values were provided; no much bigger clone lies one nucleotide off.

Libraries were prepared through 5' RACE. The sequencer listed for this sample is Illumina HiSeq 2000. Template switching added a universal primer binding site, and the final cDNA carried a unique molecular identifier that allowed TCR cDNA molecules to be counted accurately. First-strand cDNA for TCR alpha and beta chains was synthesized from specific primers in the conserved constant-segment region. To control for contamination, each cDNA library was double barcoded with a SMART-Mk sample barcode plus Illumina barcodes. TruSeq adapter sequences along with Illumina sample barcodes were introduced in two successive PCR steps. The Illumina HiSeq platform was used with custom primers to sequence TCR alpha and beta cDNA libraries. Turning to the authors' computational methods: Unique molecular identifiers were extracted from raw reads with MiGEC, and CDR3 positions were determined with MiXCR. Recombination models were inferred per individual with the repgenHMM and IGoR tools using an EM algorithm. Shared clonotype analysis was performed with the tcR package in R, normalizing sharing by the product of cloneset sizes. To study raw recombination free of thymic and clonal selection effects, out-of-frame nonproductive sequences were analyzed. Through fastp at Q25 and MiXCR, TCRdb rebuilt clones from the public reads, retaining in-frame beta chains. Each CDR3 protein appears once, grouped with its most common genes and DNA. The V and J calls, along with clone size, are taken from TCRdb and not from the paper's own processing. The sample table shows roughly 630,000 distinct CDR3 sequences, and around 7.4% are seen once. About 1.6% of the sample comes from the top ten.

These records were also assigned to another study, of yellow fever vaccine responses in identical twins. In that second paper, the authors write: The T cell response to vaccination in identical twins was reported by the authors to appear partly convergent and partly personalized. Focusing on identical twins, the study followed the T cell clones that responded to the vaccine, and did so with precision.

This receptor was obtained from a woman aged 18-29 years in good health. Input material: PBMCs. The chain joins TRBV5-3 to TRBJ2-7; 8 bases in the junction line up with TRBD2. TRBV5-3 carries the ORF label, with uncertain function. The encoded CDR3 is CARSAGTSGWQYF. The nucleotide sequence reads TGTGCCAGAAGCGCCGGGACTAGTGGTTGGCAGTACTTC.